These 10 T cell receptor beta chains originate from one sample sequenced in a study of OX40 agonist ivuxolimab in advanced cancers. Libraries were prepared by immunoSEQ multiplex PCR; TCRdb keeps only in-frame clonotypes and omits some of them. The data hold over 70,000 clones, with 80% to 90% observed a single time. This specimen consisted of CD4+ or CD8+ T cells sorted from blood, obtained in a trial of the OX40 agonist ivuxolimab. Receptor source: an adult with an advanced solid tumor such as melanoma, head and neck, liver or kidney cancer.

The table lists this clone with a count of one. The chain recombines TRBV5-1 with TRBJ2-1, with unresolved D. V dropped 1 base and J dropped 0 bases, with 5 bases sitting between them. Germline V CDR1 and CDR2: SGHRS, YFSETQ. The CDR3 contains 14 residues. This chain's CDR3 is CASSLRSSYNEQFF. DNA for the CDR3: TGCGCCAGCAGCTTGAGGAGCTCCTACAATGAGCAGTTCTTC.

J is TRBJ2-5 and V is TRBV5-4, with 7 bases identical to TRBD2. This CDR3 is built from 15 residues. Germline V CDR1 and CDR2: SGHNT, YYREEE (reference sequence). V dropped 0 bases and J dropped 5; count of bases not matched to a gene: 7. CDR3 sequence (DNA): TGTGCCAGCAGCTTGGCCCGGGGGGAGGGGGAGACCCAGTACTTC. Its protein is CASSLARGEGETQYF.

This chain connects TRBV29-1 to TRBJ2-6; D call uncertain. The V end was cut by 0 bases, the J end by 4 bases, with 10 bases between. The CDR3 is made up of 15 amino acids. CDR1 SQVTM and CDR2 ANQGSEA come from the germline V gene. CDR3 DNA sequence: TGCAGCGTTGAAGAGGTCGGTTGGGGGGCCAACGTCCTGACTTTC. This translates into CSVEEVGWGANVLTF.

Here the CDR3 DNA reads TGTGCCAGCAGTTACTCAGGGACAGGTGATCAGCCCCAGCATTTT. Amino acid sequence: CASSYSGTGDQPQHF. V usage is TRBV6-5 and J usage is TRBJ1-5; 8 bases match TRBD1. There are 15 residues in the CDR3. CDR1 is MNHEY and CDR2 is SVGAGI in the germline V gene. V dropped 0 bases and J dropped 5; count of bases not matched to a gene: 3.

The rearrangement links TRBV7-9 to TRBJ2-7; D not certain. Looked up from germline, CDR1 is SEHNR and CDR2 is FQNEAQ (reference sequence). CDR3 length: 14 residues. The germline V and J ends were trimmed by 4 bases and 6 bases, with 16 bases remaining between them. The CDR3 DNA follows: TGTGCCAGCAGCTCACCCCCCGGACCCGGCGAGCAGTACTTC. It specifies CASSSPPGPGEQYF. Drawing the rest from reference TRBV7-9 and TRBJ2-7, the complete variable domain is DTGVSQNPRHKITKRGQNVTFRCDPISEHNRLYWYRQTLGQGPEFLTYFQNEAQLEKSRLLSDRFSAERPKGSFSTLEIQRTEQGDSAMYLCASSSPPGPGEQYFGPGTRLTVT.

To note about this clone: Its ends do not fully match the called genes, so a read error is possible. The gene calls are TRBV7-7 and TRBJ2-5; a weak D match, TRBD1 (5 bases). Germline CDR1 and CDR2: SSHAT and FNYEAQ (reference sequence). This CDR3 is 15 amino acids long. As DNA, the CDR3 is TGTGCTAGCAGCGTCGGGCAGGGCGCGTGGGAGACCCAGTACTTC. Translated: CASSVGQGAWETQYF.

The V gene is TRBV6-1, the J gene TRBJ1-1, with a possible D match to TRBD1 (5 bases). Looked up from germline, CDR1 is MNHNS and CDR2 is SASEGT. The CDR3 is 12 residues long. The germline V and J ends were trimmed by 3 bases and 7 bases, with 9 bases remaining between them. For the CDR3, the DNA is TGTGCCAGCAGTGAGAGGGGAATTGAAGCTTTCTTT. Translating it yields CASSERGIEAFF.

This chain joins TRBV5-5 and TRBJ2-7; TRBD1 aligns across 7 bases. Germline CDR1 SGHKS, CDR2 YYEKEE (reference sequence). J was trimmed by 3 bases and V by 5 bases; bases with no gene match: 14. The CDR3 is 16 amino acids. Here the CDR3 DNA reads TGTGCCAGCAGGTTACGGGACAGCCAAAGCCTCTACGAGCAGTACTTC. Encoded protein: CASRLRDSQSLYEQYF.

For the CDR3, the DNA is TGTGCCAGCTCACCGCAGGGGATGGATTCACCCCTCCACTTT. Its protein product is CASSPQGMDSPLHF. This chain connects TRBV18 to TRBJ1-6; TRBD1 might be the D (6 bases). This CDR3 region has 14 residues. V was shortened by 3 bases and J by 8 bases, with 11 bases between the two germline ends. Germline V gene sequence: CDR1 KGHSH, CDR2 LQKENI.

This clone has a handful of counts. The rearrangement joins TRBV7-9 to TRBJ2-1, with 11 bases matching TRBD2. Germline V gene lookup returns CDR1 SEHNR and CDR2 FQNEAQ (reference sequence). Losses at the gene ends were 8 bases for V and 3 bases for J; bases not matched to a gene: 6. The CDR3 is 15 amino acids. The CDR3 protein is CASVSGRVGYNEQFF. The DNA of the CDR3 is TGTGCCAGCGTTAGCGGGAGGGTGGGCTACAATGAGCAGTTCTTC.